One and the same sample provided the 8 T cell receptor beta chains below, sequenced in a study of CD8 T cells in ankylosing spondylitis (dated by TCRdb to about 2017). Libraries were built with 5' RACE. The listed sequencing device is Illumina HiSeq 2500. TCRdb trimmed the raw reads at Q25, called clones with MiXCR and kept productive beta chains. Entries are consolidated by CDR3 protein sequence, retaining the most common genes and DNA. The sample data list 200,000 or so distinct CDR3 sequences, and 10% to 15% of these were observed just once. Of the sample, more than 9.5% falls within the top ten clones. Sequenced sample: blood, either unsorted or a sorted T cell fraction (not recorded which). Receptors were obtained from a female donor with ankylosing spondylitis or in good health (not recorded which).

V and J are TRBV7-9 and TRBJ1-6; D unresolved. The length of the CDR3 is 13 residues. V shed 5 bases and J shed 8 bases, with 10 bases lying between them. Germline CDR1 and CDR2: SEHNR and FQNEAQ (reference sequence). Here the CDR3 reads CASSPEADSPLHF. CDR3 DNA: TGTGCCAGCAGCCCAGAGGCGGATTCACCCCTCCACTTT. The full variable domain, its missing parts supplied by reference TRBV7-9 and TRBJ1-6, is DTGVSQNPRHKITKRGQNVTFRCDPISEHNRLYWYRQTLGQGPEFLTYFQNEAQLEKSRLLSDRFSAERPKGSFSTLEIQRTEQGDSAMYLCASSPEADSPLHFGNGTRLTVT.

Of note for this clonotype: The junction does not match germline at one end; this may be a read error. The chain has TRBV7-3 and TRBJ2-5; the D gene is possibly TRBD1 (6 bases). Looked up from germline, CDR1 is SGHTA and CDR2 is FQGTGA. This CDR3 is built from 13 residues. The DNA for the CDR3 is TGTGCCAGCAGCCAGGGGTCCCAAGGGACCCAGTACTTC. It codes for CASSQGSQGTQYF.

The chain employs TRBV20-1 and TRBJ2-1, with a tentative D call TRBD1 (6 bases). This CDR3 contains 16 residues. V lost 6 bases to trimming and J lost 0 bases, with 18 bases between them. Germline assignment: CDR1 DFQATT and CDR2 SNEGSKA (reference sequence). CDR3 nucleotides: TGCAGTGCGAACTGCGAGAGGGGGAGCTCCTACAATGAGCAGTTCTTC. It yields the protein CSANCERGSSYNEQFF.

This clonotype was found many times. This chain connects TRBV20-1 to TRBJ2-4, with TRBD2 matching over 9 bases. CDR3 length: 11 residues. The germline V gene encodes CDR1 DFQATT and CDR2 SNEGSKA (reference sequence). Trimming took 5 bases from V and 14 from J; bases not matched to a gene: 7. Here the CDR3 DNA reads TGCAGTGCTGGTCTAGCGGGGAACAAGTACTTC. It codes for CSAGLAGNKYF.

This clonotype was recorded at least ten times. The chain recombines TRBV9 with TRBJ2-3; D is uncertain. The CDR3 consists of 14 residues. Germline CDR1 and CDR2: SGDLS and YYNGEE. V was trimmed by 0 bases and J by 6 bases, leaving 11 bases between them. Here the CDR3 reads CASSVGDSPDTQYF. CDR3 sequence (DNA): TGTGCCAGCAGCGTAGGAGATAGCCCGGATACGCAGTATTTT.

In this sample, this clonotype turned up many times. The rearrangement links TRBV4-3 to TRBJ2-1; 9 bases fit TRBD2. The length of the CDR3 is 15 residues. Germline loops: CDR1 LGHNA, CDR2 YSLEER. The trim removed 0 bases at V and 10 bases at J, leaving 7 bases unmatched. The CDR3 DNA reads as TGCGCCAGCAGCCAAGAATCGGGACTAGCTCGGGAGCAGTTCTTC. It is translated as CASSQESGLAREQFF.

This clonotype was picked up many times. The chain combines TRBV27 with TRBJ2-1; 8 positions agree with TRBD2. V shed 7 bases, J shed 7 bases, and the junction held 6 bases outside the gene matches. The CDR3 runs to 13 residues. From germline, CDR1 is MNHEY and CDR2 SMNVEV (reference sequence). This CDR3 reads CASTSGGGNEQFF. CDR3 nucleotide sequence: TGTGCCAGCACGAGCGGGGGCGGAAATGAGCAGTTCTTC.

This clonotype came up many times. V is TRBV12-3 or TRBV12-4 and J is TRBJ2-5, with a weak D call TRBD1 (6 bases). V gave up 5 bases and J gave up 1 base, with 17 bases separating them. This CDR3 region has 16 residues. This CDR3 reads CASSLPGQPFQETQYF. In nucleotides, the CDR3 is TGTGCCAGCAGTCTCCCCGGACAGCCTTTCCAAGAGACCCAGTACTTC.